The subject of this entry is one T cell receptor (beta chain). This study enrolled people aged roughly 18 to 89 from about two dozen US geographic areas. Grouping used clinical history reported by participants in a survey and questionnaire. CDR3 length: 17 residues. The V and J ends lost 4 bases and 0 bases, in that order; junction bases with no gene match: 7. CDR1 is SGHRS, CDR2 YFSETQ, per germline. The entry originates in a study of blood T cell repertoires in COVID-19. In the study overall: The United States, Italy and Spain provided the acute and convalescent COVID-19 samples.

Libraries were prepared by immunoSEQ multiplex PCR; TCRdb keeps only in-frame clonotypes and omits some of them. This sample has a few hundred thousand clones, with around 91% found just once. This clonotype originated in a woman in her late teens or twenties with acute COVID-19. The chain links TRBV5-1 to TRBJ2-1, with 10 bases aligning to TRBD2. Sequences were obtained from PBMCs or T cells enriched from blood (not recorded which). The CDR3 bases are TGCGCCAGCAGCGCCACTAGCGGGGCTATCTCCTACAATGAGCAGTTCTTC. Amino acids: CASSATSGAISYNEQFF.